This T cell receptor (beta chain) was retrieved from a study of shared clonotypes between healthy human individuals. This CDR3 has 13 amino acids. V dropped 3 bases and J dropped 13 bases, with 18 bases sitting between them. Per the germline V gene, CDR1 is MNHEY and CDR2 is SMNVEV (reference sequence). Ten immunoSEQ deep assay plates were used to sequence unsorted PBMC DNA. Data came from immunoSEQ multiplex PCR; TCRdb stores just in-frame clones and leaves some out. The sample holds some 500,000 clones, roughly 78% seen once. Each of the donors was a healthy adult who was HIV-negative and had not had a recent acute infection or vaccination.

The sequence was collected from a woman aged 35 to 49 in good health. Some clones in this sample may be carry-over from other donors' samples. The gene calls are TRBV27 and TRBJ1-2; D ambiguous. Specimen: PBMCs. The CDR3 coding sequence is TGTGCCAGCAGTTTGTCAGCCGGCAGGCCGGCCACCTTC. As protein: CASSLSAGRPATF.